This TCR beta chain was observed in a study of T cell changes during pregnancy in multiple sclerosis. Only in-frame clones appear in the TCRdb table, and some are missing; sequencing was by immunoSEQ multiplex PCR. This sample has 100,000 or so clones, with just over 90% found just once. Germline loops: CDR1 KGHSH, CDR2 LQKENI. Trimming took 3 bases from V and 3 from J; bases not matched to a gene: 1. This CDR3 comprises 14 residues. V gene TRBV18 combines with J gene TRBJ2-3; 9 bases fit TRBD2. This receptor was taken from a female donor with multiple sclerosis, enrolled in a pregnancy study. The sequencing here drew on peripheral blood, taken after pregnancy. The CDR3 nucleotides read TGTGCCAGCTCACCGGCGGGGGGGACAGATACGCAGTATTTT. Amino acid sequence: CASSPAGGTDTQYF.